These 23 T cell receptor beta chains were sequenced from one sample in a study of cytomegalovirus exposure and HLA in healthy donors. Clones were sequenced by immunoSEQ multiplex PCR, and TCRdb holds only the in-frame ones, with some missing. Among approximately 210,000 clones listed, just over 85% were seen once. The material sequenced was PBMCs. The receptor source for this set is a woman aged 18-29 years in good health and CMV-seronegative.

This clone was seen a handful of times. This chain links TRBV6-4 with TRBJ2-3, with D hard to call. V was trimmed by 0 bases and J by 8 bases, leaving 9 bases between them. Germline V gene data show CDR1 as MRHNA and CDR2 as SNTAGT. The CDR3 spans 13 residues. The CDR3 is CASSDSGRSTQYF. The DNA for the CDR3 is TGTGCCAGCAGTGACTCAGGCCGGAGTACGCAGTATTTT.

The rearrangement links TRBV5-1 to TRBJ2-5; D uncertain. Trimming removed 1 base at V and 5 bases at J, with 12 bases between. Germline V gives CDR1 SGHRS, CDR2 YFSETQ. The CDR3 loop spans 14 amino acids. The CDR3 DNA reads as TGCGCCAGCAGCTTGTTTTCGGTTACGGAGACCCAGTACTTC. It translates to CASSLFSVTETQYF.

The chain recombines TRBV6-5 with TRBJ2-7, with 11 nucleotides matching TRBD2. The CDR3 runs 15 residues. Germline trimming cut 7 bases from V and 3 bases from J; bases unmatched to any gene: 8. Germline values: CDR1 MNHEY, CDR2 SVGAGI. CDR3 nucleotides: TGTGCCAGCACGGCTACTAGCGGGGGATACTACGAGCAGTACTTC. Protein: CASTATSGGYYEQYF.

CDR3 amino acids: CASSLLAGGRRETQYF. CDR3 nucleotides: TGTGCCAGCAGCTTACTGGCGGGAGGGCGGCGAGAGACCCAGTACTTC. The chain uses TRBV7-9 and TRBJ2-5, with TRBD2 matching over 9 bases. The CDR3 runs 16 residues. Looked up from germline, CDR1 is SEHNR and CDR2 is FQNEAQ (reference sequence). The ends lost 2 bases at V and 4 bases at J; junction bases unmatched: 8.

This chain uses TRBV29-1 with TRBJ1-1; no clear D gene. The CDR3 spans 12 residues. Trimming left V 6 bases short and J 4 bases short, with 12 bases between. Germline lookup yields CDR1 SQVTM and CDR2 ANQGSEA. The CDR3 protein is CSVSPPGTEAFF. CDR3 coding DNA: TGCAGCGTCTCCCCTCCAGGCACTGAAGCTTTCTTT. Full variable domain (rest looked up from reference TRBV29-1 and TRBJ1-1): SAVISQKPSRDICQRGTSLTIQCQVDSQVTMMFWYRQQPGQSLTLIATANQGSEATYESGFVIDKFPISRPNLTFSTLTVSNMSPEDSSIYLCSVSPPGTEAFFGQGTRLTVV.

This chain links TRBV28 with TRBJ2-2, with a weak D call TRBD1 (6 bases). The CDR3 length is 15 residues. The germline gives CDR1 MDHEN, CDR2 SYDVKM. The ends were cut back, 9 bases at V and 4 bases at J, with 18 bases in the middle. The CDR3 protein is CASETGTPGTGELFF. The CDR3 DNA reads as TGTGCCAGTGAAACCGGGACACCAGGCACCGGGGAGCTGTTTTTT.

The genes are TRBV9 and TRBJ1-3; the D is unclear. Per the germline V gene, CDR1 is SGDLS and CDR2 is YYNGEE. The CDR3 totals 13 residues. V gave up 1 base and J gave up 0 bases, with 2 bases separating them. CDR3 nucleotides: TGTGCCAGCAGCGTACACTCTGGAAACACCATATATTTT. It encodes CASSVHSGNTIYF. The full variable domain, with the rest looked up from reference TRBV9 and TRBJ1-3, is DSGVTQTPKHLITATGQRVTLRCSPRSGDLSVYWYQQSLDQGLQFLIQYYNGEERAKGNILERFSAQQFPDLHSELNLSSLELGDSALYFCASSVHSGNTIYFGEGSWLTVV.

This CDR3 reads CASSSETGWDTEAFF. The CDR3 DNA reads as TGCGCCAGCAGCTCAGAGACAGGGTGGGACACTGAAGCTTTCTTT. The rearrangement joins TRBV5-1 to TRBJ1-1; 7 bases fit TRBD1. Germline CDR1 and CDR2: SGHRS and YFSETQ. With 3 bases clipped from V and 3 bases from J, the junction kept 8 bases outside the gene matches. The CDR3 is made up of 15 amino acids.

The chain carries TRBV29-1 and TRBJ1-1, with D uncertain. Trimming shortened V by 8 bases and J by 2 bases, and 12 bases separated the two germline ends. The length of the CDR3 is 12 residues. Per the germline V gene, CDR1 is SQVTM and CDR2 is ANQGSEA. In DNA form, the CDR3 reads TGCAGCTCCCGTTTAGTAAACACTGAAGCTTTCTTT. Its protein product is CSSRLVNTEAFF.

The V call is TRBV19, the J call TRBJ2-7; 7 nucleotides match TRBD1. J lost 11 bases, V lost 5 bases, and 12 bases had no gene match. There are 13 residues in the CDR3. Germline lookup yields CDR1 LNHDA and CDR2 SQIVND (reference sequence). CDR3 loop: CASSSSRQGRKYF. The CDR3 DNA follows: TGTGCCAGTAGTTCCTCTCGACAGGGCCGAAAGTACTTC.

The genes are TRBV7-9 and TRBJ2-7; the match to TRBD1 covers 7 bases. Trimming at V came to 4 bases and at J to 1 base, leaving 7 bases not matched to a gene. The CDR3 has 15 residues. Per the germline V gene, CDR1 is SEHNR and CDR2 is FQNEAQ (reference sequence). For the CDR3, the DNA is TGTGCCAGCAGCTCGACAGGGTCAGAGTCCTACGAGCAGTACTTC. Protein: CASSSTGSESYEQYF. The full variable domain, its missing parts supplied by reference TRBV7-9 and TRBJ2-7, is DTGVSQNPRHKITKRGQNVTFRCDPISEHNRLYWYRQTLGQGPEFLTYFQNEAQLEKSRLLSDRFSAERPKGSFSTLEIQRTEQGDSAMYLCASSSTGSESYEQYFGPGTRLTVT.

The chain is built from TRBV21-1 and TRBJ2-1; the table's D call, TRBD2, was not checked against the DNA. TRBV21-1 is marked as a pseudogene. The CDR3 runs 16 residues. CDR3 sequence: CASSKAEREGYNEQFF. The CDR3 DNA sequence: TGTGCCAGCAGCAAAGCGGAGCGGGAAGGCTACAATGAGCAGTTCTTC.

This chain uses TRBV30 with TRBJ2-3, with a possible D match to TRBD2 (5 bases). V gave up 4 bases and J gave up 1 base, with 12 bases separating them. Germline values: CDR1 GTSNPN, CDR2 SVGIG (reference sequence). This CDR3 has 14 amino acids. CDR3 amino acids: CAWMRTARTDTQYF. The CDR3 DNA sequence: TGTGCCTGGATGCGGACTGCGCGCACAGATACGCAGTATTTT.

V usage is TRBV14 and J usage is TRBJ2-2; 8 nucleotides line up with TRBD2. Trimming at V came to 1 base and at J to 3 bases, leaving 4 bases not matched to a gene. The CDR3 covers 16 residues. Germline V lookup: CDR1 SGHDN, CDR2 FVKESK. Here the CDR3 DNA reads TGTGCCAGCAGCCAAGGGAAACTAGCGGACACCGGGGAGCTGTTTTTT. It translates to CASSQGKLADTGELFF.

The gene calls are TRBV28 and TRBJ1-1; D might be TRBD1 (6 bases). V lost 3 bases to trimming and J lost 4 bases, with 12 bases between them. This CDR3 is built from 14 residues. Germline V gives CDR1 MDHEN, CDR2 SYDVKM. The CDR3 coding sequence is TGTGCCAGCAGTTTGCAGGGGCTGGGCACTGAAGCTTTCTTT. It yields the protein CASSLQGLGTEAFF. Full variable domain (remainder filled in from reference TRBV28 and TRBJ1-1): DVKVTQSSRYLVKRTGEKVFLECVQDMDHENMFWYRQDPGLGLRLIYFSYDVKMKEKGDIPEGYSVSREKKERFSLILESASTNQTSMYLCASSLQGLGTEAFFGQGTRLTVV.

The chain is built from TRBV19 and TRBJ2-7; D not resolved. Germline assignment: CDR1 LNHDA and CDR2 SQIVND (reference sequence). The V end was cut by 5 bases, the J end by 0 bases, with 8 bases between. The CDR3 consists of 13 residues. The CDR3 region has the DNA TGTGCCAGTAGTGCGGCCAGCTCCTACGAGCAGTACTTC. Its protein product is CASSAASSYEQYF. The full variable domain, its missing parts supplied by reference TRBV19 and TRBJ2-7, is DGGITQSPKYLFRKEGQNVTLSCEQNLNHDAMYWYRQDPGQGLRLIYYSQIVNDFQKGDIAEGYSVSREKKESFPLTVTSAQKNPTAFYLCASSAASSYEQYFGPGTRLTVT.

Here the CDR3 reads CASSVPLNTEAFF. The CDR3 bases are TGTGCCAGCAGTGTCCCCTTGAACACTGAAGCTTTCTTT. This chain uses TRBV28 with TRBJ1-1; no clear D gene. Per germline, CDR1 MDHEN and CDR2 SYDVKM. This CDR3 comprises 13 residues. V gave up 5 bases and J gave up 0 bases, with 7 bases separating them.

This CDR3 reads CASSLAPTSGTGELFF. The CDR3 DNA follows: TGTGCCAGCAGCTTGGCTCCGACTAGCGGTACCGGGGAGCTGTTTTTT. This chain joins TRBV5-4 and TRBJ2-2, with 9 bases fitting TRBD2. The V gene end was trimmed by 0 bases and the J gene end by 5 bases; junction bases not matched to a gene: 5. Germline V gene data show CDR1 as SGHNT and CDR2 as YYREEE (reference sequence). This CDR3 has 16 residues.

The DNA for the CDR3 is TGTGCCAGCAGTACCAGGGACAGGGGGATCTATGGCTACACCTTC. It translates to CASSTRDRGIYGYTF. The genes are TRBV28 and TRBJ1-2; TRBD1 matches 11 bases. J was trimmed by 4 bases and V by 5 bases; bases with no gene match: 6. Per germline, CDR1 MDHEN and CDR2 SYDVKM. The CDR3 is made up of 15 amino acids.

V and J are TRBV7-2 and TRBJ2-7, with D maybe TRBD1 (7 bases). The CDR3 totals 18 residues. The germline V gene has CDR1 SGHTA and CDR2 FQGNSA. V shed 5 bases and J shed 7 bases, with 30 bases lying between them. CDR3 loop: CASSRLPGSQPPRGEQYF. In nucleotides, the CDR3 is TGTGCCAGCAGCCGACTTCCCGGGAGCCAACCACCCAGGGGGGAGCAGTACTTC.

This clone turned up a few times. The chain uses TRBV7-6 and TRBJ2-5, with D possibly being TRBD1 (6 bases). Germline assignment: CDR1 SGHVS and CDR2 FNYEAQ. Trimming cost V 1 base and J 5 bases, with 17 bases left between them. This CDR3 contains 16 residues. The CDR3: CASSLGRMVTGETQYF. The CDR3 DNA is TGTGCCAGCAGCTTAGGTCGCATGGTTACAGGGGAGACCCAGTACTTC.

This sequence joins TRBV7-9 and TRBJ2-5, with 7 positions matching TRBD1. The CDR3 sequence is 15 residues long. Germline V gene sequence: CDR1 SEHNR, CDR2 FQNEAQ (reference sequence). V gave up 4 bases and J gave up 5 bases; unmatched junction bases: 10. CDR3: CASSSQQGLGETQYF. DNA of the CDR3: TGTGCCAGCAGCTCACAACAGGGGTTAGGGGAGACCCAGTACTTC.

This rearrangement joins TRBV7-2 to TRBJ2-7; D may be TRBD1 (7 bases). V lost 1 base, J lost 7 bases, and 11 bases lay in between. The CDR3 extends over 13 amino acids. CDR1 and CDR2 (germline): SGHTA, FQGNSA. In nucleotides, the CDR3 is TGTGCCAGCAGCTTAGGACAGGGAGGAGAGCAGTACTTC. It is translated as CASSLGQGGEQYF.